The TCR beta chain under discussion was sequenced for a study of identical twins. General study findings and limits: Insertions were fewer in abundant cord blood beta clonotypes, whereas memory repertoires showed none of this pattern.

As for this clonotype: Its target is unknown.

The trim removed 2 bases at V and 6 bases at J, leaving 10 bases unmatched. The CDR3 totals 17 residues. Germline V gene lookup returns CDR1 KGHSH and CDR2 LQKENI. Unique molecular identifiers were present on cDNA, and template switching added a universal primer site. From the 5' RACE reads, TCRdb called clonotypes with MiXCR, one entry per CDR3 protein. The sample contains 500,000 to 650,000 distinct CDR3 sequences, 20% to 25% of which appear only once. This same sample was also part of a study on yellow fever vaccine responses in identical twins.

This chain connects TRBV18 to TRBJ2-1; TRBD2 aligns across 10 bases. Sequencing input: CD4+ T cells sorted from blood. This TCR came from a woman younger than 30 in good health. This CDR3 reads CASSPGAGGRSGNEQFF. CDR3 nucleotides: TGTGCCAGCTCACCAGGAGCGGGAGGGCGATCCGGCAATGAGCAGTTCTTC.